Each of the 22 T cell receptor beta chains below was sequenced from the same sample in a study of blood T cell repertoires in COVID-19. Only in-frame clones appear in the TCRdb table, and some are missing; sequencing was by immunoSEQ multiplex PCR. The repertoire includes over 300,000 clones, about 84% of them detected once, and 1.5% to 2% sits in the top ten. The source material was peripheral blood. The source of these receptors is a woman aged 45-65 years with acute or convalescent COVID-19.

This clone appeared a few times. One end of the junction does not line up with germline, which may come from a read error. The chain is built from TRBV7-7 and TRBJ2-5; perhaps TRBD2 as D (6 bases). Germline loops: CDR1 SSHAT, CDR2 FNYEAQ (reference sequence). The CDR3 loop spans 14 amino acids. The CDR3 spells CASSRQPAGETQYF. The CDR3 DNA sequence: TGTGCTAGCAGCAGACAACCCGCGGGGGAGACCCAGTACTTC.

This chain uses TRBV2 with TRBJ2-2; 10 bases match TRBD2. CDR3 length: 14 amino acids. Unmatched junction bases numbered 4, after V lost 5 bases and J lost 7 bases. In germline, CDR1 is SNHLY, CDR2 FYNNEI. Written as DNA, the CDR3 is TGTGCCAGCAGTAACCCTAGCGGGAGCGGGGAGCTGTTTTTT. It specifies CASSNPSGSGELFF.

This chain uses TRBV24-1 with TRBJ2-5; D might be TRBD1 (5 bases). CDR1 and CDR2 from the germline V gene are KGHDR and SFDVKD. The CDR3 runs 16 residues. V was shortened by 3 bases and J by 5 bases, with 18 bases between the two germline ends. The CDR3 nucleotides are TGTGCCACCAGTGATGAGGCAGGGCGTTTGGGGGAGACCCAGTACTTC. It specifies CATSDEAGRLGETQYF.

This clone appeared a single time. V gene TRBV28 combines with J gene TRBJ2-3; 9 positions match TRBD2. Germline V gene data show CDR1 as MDHEN and CDR2 as SYDVKM. There are 17 residues in the CDR3. The V and J ends lost 3 bases and 4 bases, in that order; junction bases with no gene match: 11. CDR3 coding DNA: TGTGCCAGCAGTTTGACCCTCCTAGCGGGAACTTCAGATACGCAGTATTTT. Translated, it gives CASSLTLLAGTSDTQYF.

V is TRBV28 and J is TRBJ2-3, with 8 bases aligning to TRBD2. J was trimmed by 8 bases and V by 6 bases; bases with no gene match: 16. The V gene's germline CDR1 is MDHEN and CDR2 SYDVKM. The length of the CDR3 is 16 residues. CDR3 DNA: TGTGCCAGCAGGGGAAGTGGCGGGGGGATTTTTCTTACGCAGTATTTT. Protein sequence: CASRGSGGGIFLTQYF.

This chain uses TRBV28 with TRBJ2-7; TRBD1 might be the D (6 bases). The V end lost 3 bases, the J end lost 1 base, and 16 bases lay between the germline ends. The CDR3 is made up of 16 amino acids. CDR1 is MDHEN and CDR2 is SYDVKM in the germline V gene. CDR3 region: CASSFFPIQGSYEQYF. CDR3 DNA: TGTGCCAGCAGTTTCTTCCCGATACAGGGATCCTACGAGCAGTACTTC.

The chain recombines TRBV7-9 with TRBJ1-4; D ambiguous. This CDR3 has 13 amino acids. V lost 2 bases, J lost 6 bases, and 7 bases lay in between. Germline V lookup: CDR1 SEHNR, CDR2 FQNEAQ (reference sequence). The CDR3 loop is CASSLTQYEKLFF. The CDR3 DNA follows: TGTGCCAGCAGCTTAACACAATATGAAAAACTGTTTTTT.

The gene calls are TRBV27 and TRBJ2-1; the match to TRBD2 covers 7 bases. Germline V gives CDR1 MNHEY, CDR2 SMNVEV (reference sequence). V lost 6 bases, J lost 7 bases, and 12 bases stayed unmatched. The CDR3 is made up of 15 amino acids. This CDR3 is CASRKYGGGSNEQFF. The CDR3, as DNA: TGTGCCAGCAGAAAATATGGGGGGGGGTCGAATGAGCAGTTCTTC.

The genes are TRBV2 and TRBJ1-2; D gene ambiguous. This CDR3 has 14 amino acids. Trimming shortened V by 1 base and J by 4 bases, and 10 bases separated the two germline ends. Germline values: CDR1 SNHLY, CDR2 FYNNEI. The CDR3 DNA sequence: TGTGCCAGCAGTGAAGAACAGTTATCCTATGGCTACACCTTC. It encodes CASSEEQLSYGYTF.

The rearrangement links TRBV7-8 to TRBJ2-1, with 10 nucleotides matching TRBD2. In germline, CDR1 is SGHVS, CDR2 FQNEAQ. Unmatched junction bases numbered 3, after V lost 3 bases and J lost 4 bases. This CDR3 has 15 residues. The CDR3 nucleotides read TGTGCCAGCAGCTTCCTAGCGGGAGCATACAATGAGCAGTTCTTC. Translation: CASSFLAGAYNEQFF.

This clone was counted once. The chain joins TRBV2 to TRBJ1-5; tentative D call: TRBD1 (6 bases). The germline V gene encodes CDR1 SNHLY and CDR2 FYNNEI. CDR3 length: 13 residues. Trimming removed 8 bases from V and 3 bases from J, with 11 bases in between. CDR3 bases: TGTGCCAGCGCAGGACAGATCAATCAGCCCCAGCATTTT. Its translation: CASAGQINQPQHF.

This clone was counted between two and nine times. The CDR3: CASSYGTGATKAFSYEQYF. The CDR3 DNA sequence: TGTGCCAGCAGTTACGGGACAGGGGCGACTAAAGCCTTCTCCTACGAGCAGTACTTC. The V call is TRBV6-7, the J call TRBJ2-7; 10 bases line up with TRBD1. TRBV6-7 belongs to the ORF category, with a function that is uncertain. Trimming cost V 2 bases and J 0 bases; bases outside gene matches: 13. The CDR3 length is 19 residues.

The CDR3 sequence is CASSQSGTGIEQYF. The DNA for the CDR3 is TGTGCCAGCTCACAATCCGGGACAGGGATCGAGCAGTACTTC. V is TRBV18 and J is TRBJ2-7; 9 nucleotides match TRBD1. The V gene's germline CDR1 is KGHSH and CDR2 LQKENI. V trimming: 4 bases; J trimming: 6 bases; junction bases outside the gene matches: 7. The CDR3 extends over 14 amino acids. Full variable domain (missing parts from reference TRBV18 and TRBJ2-7): NAGVMQNPRHLVRRRGQEARLRCSPMKGHSHVYWYRQLPEEGLKFMVYLQKENIIDESGMPKERFSAEFPKEGPSILRIQQVVRGDSAAYFCASSQSGTGIEQYFGPGTRLTVT.

The chain has TRBV7-8 and TRBJ2-2; 12 bases align to TRBD2. Germline V CDR1 and CDR2: SGHVS, FQNEAQ. The V and J ends lost 5 bases and 1 base, in that order; junction bases with no gene match: 8. The CDR3 is made up of 18 amino acids. The CDR3 region is CASSPRTSGALNTGELFF. The CDR3 DNA reads TGTGCCAGCAGCCCCCGGACTAGCGGGGCTCTGAACACCGGGGAGCTGTTTTTT.

DNA for the CDR3: TGTGCCAGCAGAACGGGACAGAGAAATCAGCCCCAGCATTTT. It yields the protein CASRTGQRNQPQHF. This chain connects TRBV28 to TRBJ1-5; the match to TRBD1 covers 7 bases. The CDR3 has 14 residues. Looked up from germline, CDR1 is MDHEN and CDR2 is SYDVKM. Losses at the gene ends were 6 bases for V and 4 bases for J; bases not matched to a gene: 6. The entire variable domain, with the rest obtained from reference TRBV28 and TRBJ1-5, is as follows: DVKVTQSSRYLVKRTGEKVFLECVQDMDHENMFWYRQDPGLGLRLIYFSYDVKMKEKGDIPEGYSVSREKKERFSLILESASTNQTSMYLCASRTGQRNQPQHFGDGTRLSIL.

The chain combines TRBV7-9 with TRBJ2-7; D is possibly TRBD1 (5 bases). Per the germline V gene, CDR1 is SEHNR and CDR2 is FQNEAQ (reference sequence). Trimming cost V 0 bases and J 4 bases, with 16 bases left between them. CDR3 length equals 16 residues. CDR3 residues: CASSLAGDMRRYEQYF. CDR3 sequence (DNA): TGTGCCAGCAGCTTAGCAGGGGATATGCGAAGGTACGAGCAGTACTTC. Based on the CDR3 plus reference TRBV7-9 and TRBJ2-7, the full variable domain is DTGVSQNPRHKITKRGQNVTFRCDPISEHNRLYWYRQTLGQGPEFLTYFQNEAQLEKSRLLSDRFSAERPKGSFSTLEIQRTEQGDSAMYLCASSLAGDMRRYEQYFGPGTRLTVT.

On this clone: Its ends do not fully match the called genes, so a read error is possible. V gene TRBV28 combines with J gene TRBJ2-7, with D uncertain. The CDR3 contains 14 residues. CDR1 is MDHEN and CDR2 is SYDVKM in the germline V gene. Written as DNA, the CDR3 is TGTGCCGGCAGTCCAGTATTAATTGTCTACGAGCAGTACTTC. Translation gives CAGSPVLIVYEQYF.

The rearrangement links TRBV19 to TRBJ1-4, with TRBD1 as a possible D gene (6 bases). The CDR3 spans 14 residues. The germline V gene encodes CDR1 LNHDA and CDR2 SQIVND (reference sequence). The V end was cut by 6 bases, the J end by 4 bases, with 12 bases between. The CDR3 DNA sequence: TGTGCCAGTAGCGCCAGGGGATATAATGAAAAACTGTTTTTT. This translates into CASSARGYNEKLFF.

This chain connects TRBV11-2 to TRBJ2-5; D perhaps matches TRBD1 (6 bases). Trimming took off 7 bases at V and 1 base at J, with 16 bases between the two ends. The CDR3 consists of 15 residues. Germline loops: CDR1 SGHAT, CDR2 FQNNGV. The CDR3 loop reads CASTPPTGIQETQYF. The DNA for the CDR3 is TGTGCCAGCACTCCCCCTACAGGGATCCAAGAGACCCAGTACTTC.

This clone was seen just once. The chain employs TRBV27 and TRBJ2-1; TRBD1 matches 7 bases. The germline V gene encodes CDR1 MNHEY and CDR2 SMNVEV (reference sequence). The length of the CDR3 is 14 residues. The J segment lost 0 bases and the V segment lost 7 bases, leaving 3 bases of the junction unmatched. The CDR3 sequence: CASKGAPSYNEQFF. The CDR3 region has the DNA TGTGCCAGCAAGGGGGCCCCCTCCTACAATGAGCAGTTCTTC.

The rearrangement links TRBV28 to TRBJ2-7; TRBD1 agrees at 7 bases. The J segment lost 7 bases and the V segment lost 7 bases, leaving 13 bases of the junction unmatched. In germline, CDR1 is MDHEN, CDR2 SYDVKM. The CDR3 is 14 residues long. This CDR3 reads CASNQAGPRGEQYF. CDR3 in DNA: TGTGCCAGCAATCAGGCAGGGCCCAGGGGGGAGCAGTACTTC. Using reference TRBV28 and TRBJ2-7 for the parts outside the CDR3, the full variable domain is DVKVTQSSRYLVKRTGEKVFLECVQDMDHENMFWYRQDPGLGLRLIYFSYDVKMKEKGDIPEGYSVSREKKERFSLILESASTNQTSMYLCASNQAGPRGEQYFGPGTRLTVT.

The rearrangement uses TRBV28 and TRBJ2-1; the D gene is possibly TRBD1 (5 bases). Germline V gene lookup returns CDR1 MDHEN and CDR2 SYDVKM. Trimming shortened V by 4 bases and J by 12 bases, and 10 bases separated the two germline ends. This CDR3 contains 11 residues. The CDR3: CASSYTGPQFF. The CDR3 coding sequence is TGTGCCAGCAGTTATACAGGCCCGCAGTTCTTC.